This T cell receptor beta chain was captured by sequencing in a study of cytomegalovirus exposure and HLA in healthy donors. Whole-study results and caveats: In vitro assays verified that a few CMV-associated chains recognized CMV antigens specifically.

V dropped 1 base and J dropped 2 bases, with 13 bases sitting between them. The germline gives CDR1 MDHEN, CDR2 SYDVKM. The length of the CDR3 is 16 residues. Profiled with immunoSEQ multiplex PCR; TCRdb holds only in-frame clones, not every one. Among about 120,000 clones listed, about 88% were seen once. The study drew the donors from its approximately 110-subject validation cohort, separate from the 666-subject first cohort. As for this clone: Its antigen is unknown.

This chain links TRBV28 with TRBJ2-3; possibly TRBD1 for D (6 bases). Sequenced: PBMCs. This TCR came from a man between 18 and 29 years old in good health and CMV-seropositive. DNA of the CDR3: TGTGCCAGCAGTTTATTCTGGGGGCGCGCCACAGATACGCAGTATTTT. Protein product: CASSLFWGRATDTQYF.